These 21 T cell receptor beta chains originate from one sample sequenced in a study of STAT5B mutations in CD4+ large granular lymphocyte leukemia. Method: immunoSEQ multiplex PCR; TCRdb's copy keeps in-frame clones and lacks some. The sample contains 48,000 or so clones, about 70% of which appear only once. Material for sequencing was CD4+ T cells from blood buffy coats. The receptors derive from a human donor in good health.

The genes are TRBV10-3 and TRBJ1-4; 9 bases are a match to TRBD1. CDR1 ENHRY and CDR2 SYGVKD come from the germline V gene. J gave up 8 bases and V 6 bases, and 10 bases lay outside the gene matches. This CDR3 is built from 15 residues. CDR3 nucleotides: TGTGCCATCAGCCCCGAGGGACAGGGAAGCGAAAAACTGTTTTTT. It codes for CAISPEGQGSEKLFF.

There are a few counts of this clone. The V gene is TRBV30, the J gene TRBJ2-5; D not resolved. The CDR3 is 11 amino acids. Trimming cost V 0 bases and J 3 bases, with 2 bases left between them. From germline, CDR1 is GTSNPN and CDR2 SVGIG (reference sequence). CDR3 sequence (DNA): TGTGCCTGGAGTGTAAAAGAGACCCAGTACTTC. Protein: CAWSVKETQYF.

This rearrangement joins TRBV7-9 to TRBJ2-3; 8 nucleotides match TRBD2. Trimming cost V 5 bases and J 1 base; bases outside gene matches: 8. CDR3 length equals 16 residues. Germline-derived CDR1 and CDR2 are SEHNR and FQNEAQ (reference sequence). The CDR3 nucleotides are TGTGCCAGCAGCCGTTACGGGGGGGTTGGCACAGATACGCAGTATTTT. Amino acids: CASSRYGGVGTDTQYF. The complete variable domain, with remaining parts taken from reference TRBV7-9 and TRBJ2-3, reads DTGVSQNPRHKITKRGQNVTFRCDPISEHNRLYWYRQTLGQGPEFLTYFQNEAQLEKSRLLSDRFSAERPKGSFSTLEIQRTEQGDSAMYLCASSRYGGVGTDTQYFGPGTRLTVL.

The chain is built from TRBV29-1 and TRBJ1-2; unclear D gene. The CDR3 is 11 amino acids. The V end lost 3 bases, the J end lost 6 bases, and 8 bases lay between the germline ends. Looked up from germline, CDR1 is SQVTM and CDR2 is ANQGSEA. CDR3 loop: CSVDVWDGYTF. For the CDR3, the DNA is TGCAGCGTTGATGTCTGGGATGGCTACACCTTC.

V gene TRBV29-1 combines with J gene TRBJ1-1, with 11 nucleotides matching TRBD1. Trimming removed 5 bases from V and 5 bases from J; junction bases left unmatched: 7. CDR3 size: 14 residues. Germline V lookup: CDR1 SQVTM, CDR2 ANQGSEA. The CDR3 sequence is CSVTDGTGGTEAFF. The CDR3 DNA sequence: TGCAGCGTTACCGACGGGACAGGGGGGACTGAAGCTTTCTTT.

This clone was counted a few times. V is TRBV18 and J is TRBJ2-2; 10 bases align to TRBD2. This CDR3 is 17 amino acids long. Unmatched junction bases numbered 10, after V lost 3 bases and J lost 6 bases. The V gene's germline CDR1 is KGHSH and CDR2 LQKENI. The CDR3 loop reads CASSPRSSAGGPGELFF. CDR3 coding DNA: TGTGCCAGCTCACCCCGATCTTCAGCGGGGGGGCCCGGGGAGCTGTTTTTT. The full variable domain, with the rest looked up from reference TRBV18 and TRBJ2-2, is NAGVMQNPRHLVRRRGQEARLRCSPMKGHSHVYWYRQLPEEGLKFMVYLQKENIIDESGMPKERFSAEFPKEGPSILRIQQVVRGDSAAYFCASSPRSSAGGPGELFFGEGSRLTVL.

V gene TRBV9 combines with J gene TRBJ2-2; TRBD2 agrees at 8 bases. This CDR3 has 18 amino acids. V lost 0 bases and J lost 5; bases outside the gene matches: 12. Germline CDR1 and CDR2: SGDLS and YYNGEE. CDR3 sequence reads: CASSVAEGTRGGTGELFF. The CDR3 coding sequence is TGTGCCAGCAGCGTAGCAGAGGGGACTCGGGGGGGTACCGGGGAGCTGTTTTTT.

This clone was recorded a few times. The V gene is TRBV30, the J gene TRBJ1-1; 10 nucleotides align to TRBD1. The germline V gene encodes CDR1 GTSNPN and CDR2 SVGIG (reference sequence). V trimming: 0 bases; J trimming: 11 bases; junction bases outside the gene matches: 3. The CDR3 spans 12 residues. This chain's CDR3 is CAWSVGQGPAFF. The DNA for the CDR3 is TGTGCCTGGAGTGTGGGACAGGGGCCGGCTTTCTTT. The full variable domain, in which reference TRBV30 and TRBJ1-1 provide the parts outside the CDR3, is SQTIHQWPATLVQPVGSPLSLECTVEGTSNPNLYWYRQAAGRGLQLLFYSVGIGQISSEVPQNLSASRPQDRQFILSSKKLLLSDSGFYLCAWSVGQGPAFFGQGTRLTVV.

Concerning this clone: One end of the junction does not line up with germline, which may come from a read error. The chain recombines TRBV18 with TRBJ2-1; 12 positions agree with TRBD1. This CDR3 comprises 15 residues. The germline V gene encodes CDR1 KGHSH and CDR2 LQKENI. The CDR3, as DNA: TGTGCCAGCTCCCCACCGGGACAGGGGGCTCGGGAGCAGTTCTTC. Its translation: CASSPPGQGAREQFF.

This clone has only a few counts. The chain has TRBV28 and TRBJ1-4; TRBD1 aligns across 7 bases. The CDR3 is 14 amino acids. The germline V gene has CDR1 MDHEN and CDR2 SYDVKM. Trimming cost V 6 bases and J 7 bases; bases outside gene matches: 8. The CDR3 spells CASRSSGGVEKLFF. DNA for the CDR3: TGTGCCAGCAGATCCTCAGGGGGGGTTGAAAAACTGTTTTTT.

V and J are TRBV27 and TRBJ1-6; D not resolved. The V end lost 6 bases, the J end lost 0 bases, and 15 bases lay between the germline ends. The CDR3 runs to 17 residues. Per the germline V gene, CDR1 is MNHEY and CDR2 is SMNVEV (reference sequence). In DNA, the CDR3 is TGTGCCAGCAGCAAACTTGGGTTTAGCTCCTATAATTCACCCCTCCACTTT. As protein: CASSKLGFSSYNSPLHF.

The genes are TRBV5-5 and TRBJ1-5; D is possibly TRBD1 (5 bases). The ends were cut back, 4 bases at V and 2 bases at J, with 19 bases in the middle. Germline V gene sequence: CDR1 SGHKS, CDR2 YYEKEE (reference sequence). The CDR3 contains 17 residues. CDR3 DNA sequence: TGTGCCAGCAGCGGGGGAATGGAATTGGTGGGCAATCAGCCCCAGCATTTT. It translates to CASSGGMELVGNQPQHF.

V and J are TRBV2 and TRBJ2-3; 9 nucleotides line up with TRBD2. The CDR3 is 14 amino acids. Germline lookup yields CDR1 SNHLY and CDR2 FYNNEI. J was trimmed by 5 bases and V by 6 bases; bases with no gene match: 6. CDR3 in amino acids: CASRKAGGQDTQYF. CDR3 nucleotide sequence: TGTGCCAGCAGAAAGGCGGGGGGGCAAGATACGCAGTATTTT.

The V and J genes are TRBV18 and TRBJ2-7; D gene unclear. Germline assignment: CDR1 KGHSH and CDR2 LQKENI. The CDR3 contains 13 residues. Trimming removed 6 bases from V and 7 bases from J, with 16 bases in between. The CDR3 reads CASSDGQHREQYF. DNA for the CDR3: TGTGCCAGCTCCGACGGTCAACATCGGGAGCAGTACTTC.

The chain carries TRBV4-1 and TRBJ2-3; 7 bases align to TRBD2. The CDR3 runs 14 residues. Germline CDR1 is MGHRA and CDR2 is YSYEKL. Trimming removed 4 bases from V and 6 bases from J; junction bases left unmatched: 7. As DNA, the CDR3 is TGCGCCAGCAGCCCGGGGGGAATTCGGGATACGCAGTATTTT. Amino acid sequence: CASSPGGIRDTQYF.

The chain links TRBV7-5 to TRBJ1-1. TRBV7-5 is labeled a pseudogene. This CDR3 is 13 amino acids long. The CDR3 protein is CARPSTSAPEAFF. The CDR3 nucleotides are TGTGCCAGACCTTCTACATCGGCCCCTGAAGCTTTCTTT.

This clone has just one count. The rearrangement links TRBV11-2 to TRBJ2-5; 7 bases align to TRBD1. This CDR3 has 15 residues. Germline assignment: CDR1 SGHAT and CDR2 FQNNGV. V lost 5 bases, J lost 2 bases, and 8 bases stayed unmatched. The CDR3 is CASSAKGTAQETQYF. The DNA of the CDR3 is TGTGCCAGCAGCGCCAAGGGGACAGCTCAAGAGACCCAGTACTTC.

V is TRBV19 and J is TRBJ2-7; D might be TRBD2 (6 bases). V was pared by 8 bases and J by 9 bases, with 20 bases between. The CDR3 length is 13 residues. Germline V gene data show CDR1 as LNHDA and CDR2 as SQIVND (reference sequence). Written as DNA, the CDR3 is TGTGCCAGTGCACCTACGGGAGAACTGGGGCAGTACTTC. Translation gives CASAPTGELGQYF.

The rearrangement joins TRBV11-3 to TRBJ2-2; TRBD2 is a possible D gene (5 bases). The germline gives CDR1 SGHNT, CDR2 YENEEA. V was cut by 5 bases and J by 3 bases, with 7 bases left in between. CDR3 length equals 13 residues. CDR3 in DNA: TGTGCCAGCAGCAAAGCGGACACCGGGGAGCTGTTTTTT. This gives the protein CASSKADTGELFF.

The chain carries TRBV30 and TRBJ2-2, with 12 nucleotides matching TRBD2. With 1 base clipped from V and 4 bases from J, the junction kept 7 bases outside the gene matches. Germline loops: CDR1 GTSNPN, CDR2 SVGIG (reference sequence). This CDR3 is built from 17 residues. The CDR3 nucleotides are TGTGCCTGGAGTGGACTAGCGGGGGCCTCGAGCACCGGGGAGCTGTTTTTT. Residues: CAWSGLAGASSTGELFF. Filled out from reference TRBV30 and TRBJ2-2, the complete variable domain reads SQTIHQWPATLVQPVGSPLSLECTVEGTSNPNLYWYRQAAGRGLQLLFYSVGIGQISSEVPQNLSASRPQDRQFILSSKKLLLSDSGFYLCAWSGLAGASSTGELFFGEGSRLTVL.

The rearrangement links TRBV5-6 to TRBJ2-7; D may be TRBD1 (6 bases). The CDR3 loop spans 16 amino acids. V was trimmed by 4 bases and J by 0 bases, leaving 17 bases between them. The germline V gene encodes CDR1 SGHDT and CDR2 YYEEEE. CDR3 sequence: CASSPLGGGSSYEQYV. DNA of the CDR3: TGTGCCAGCAGCCCACTAGGTGGGGGCAGCTCCTACGAGCAGTACGTC.